The 4 T cell receptor beta chains in this list originate from one sample, sequenced in a study of cytomegalovirus exposure and HLA in healthy donors (dated by TCRdb to about 2017). Library preparation was by the immunoSEQ multiplex PCR assay. For the multiplex PCR, a mixture combining 60 forward primers for TCR Vbeta segments and 13 reverse primers for TCR Jbeta segments was used. Here the immuneACCESS table is served through TCRdb, limited to in-frame sequences with V and J called. Missing clones are a known gap in these copies; in checked studies unresolved V genes cover under half, and the rest lacks a known reason. In this sample the table shows 150,000 to 170,000 clones, about 75% of which occur a single time. The ten largest account for roughly 1.4% of the sample. Sequencing was carried out using PBMCs. Receptor source: a young man in good health and CMV-seronegative.

This chain connects TRBV7-9 to TRBJ2-3, with 8 bases that match TRBD2. The CDR3 totals 16 residues. Germline V gene lookup returns CDR1 SEHNR and CDR2 FQNEAQ (reference sequence). V shed 2 bases, J shed 2 bases, and the junction held 6 bases outside the gene matches. The CDR3 loop is CASSLSLAAPTDTQYF. CDR3 coding DNA: TGTGCCAGCAGCTTATCACTAGCGGCCCCCACAGATACGCAGTATTTT.

This chain connects TRBV7-2 to TRBJ2-5, with 7 nucleotides matching TRBD2. Germline loops: CDR1 SGHTA, CDR2 FQGNSA. Losses at the gene ends were 3 bases for V and 2 bases for J; bases not matched to a gene: 3. CDR3 length: 14 residues. As DNA, the CDR3 is TGTGCCAGCAGCTTGAGAGCGGGGCAAGAGACCCAGTACTTC. It is translated as CASSLRAGQETQYF.

The V gene is TRBV9, the J gene TRBJ2-7; perhaps TRBD2 as D (5 bases). Trimming took 2 bases from V and 0 from J, leaving 6 bases between them. This CDR3 has 13 residues. The germline V gene has CDR1 SGDLS and CDR2 YYNGEE. This CDR3 reads CASSVEGSYEQYF. The CDR3 DNA reads as TGTGCCAGCAGCGTCGAGGGCTCCTACGAGCAGTACTTC.

This chain links TRBV5-1 with TRBJ2-3, with TRBD1 as a possible D gene (6 bases). CDR3 size: 13 residues. CDR1 SGHRS and CDR2 YFSETQ come from the germline V gene. The ends were cut back, 7 bases at V and 1 base at J, with 10 bases in the middle. The CDR3 DNA follows: TGCGCCAGCCACTCAGGGGGCACAGATACGCAGTATTTT. Protein sequence: CASHSGGTDTQYF. Complete variable domain (other parts from reference TRBV5-1 and TRBJ2-3): KAGVTQTPRYLIKTRGQQVTLSCSPISGHRSVSWYQQTPGQGLQFLFEYFSETQRNKGNFPGRFSGRQFSNSRSEMNVSTLELGDSALYLCASHSGGTDTQYFGPGTRLTVL.